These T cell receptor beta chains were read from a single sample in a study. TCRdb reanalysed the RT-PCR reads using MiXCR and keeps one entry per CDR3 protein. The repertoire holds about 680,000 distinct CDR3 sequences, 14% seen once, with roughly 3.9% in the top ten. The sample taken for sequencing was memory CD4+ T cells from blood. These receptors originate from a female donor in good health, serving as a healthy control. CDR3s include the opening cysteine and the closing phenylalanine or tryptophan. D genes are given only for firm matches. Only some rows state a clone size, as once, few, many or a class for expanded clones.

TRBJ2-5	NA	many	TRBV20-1	CSAPHRETQYF	TGCAGTGCTCCCCACCGGGAGACCCAGTACTTC
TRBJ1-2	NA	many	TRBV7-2	CASSQGANYGYTF	TGTGCCAGCAGCCAAGGGGCTAACTATGGCTACACCTTC
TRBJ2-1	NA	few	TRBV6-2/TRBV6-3	CASSYPLAESGNEQFF	TGTGCCAGCAGTTATCCACTCGCGGAGAGCGGCAATGAGCAGTTCTTC
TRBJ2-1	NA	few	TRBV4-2	CASSHGGSRYNEQFF	TGTGCCAGCAGCCACGGCGGCAGCAGGTACAATGAGCAGTTCTTC
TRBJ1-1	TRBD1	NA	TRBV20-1	CSANPGQGRGPNTEAFF	TGCAGTGCAAATCCGGGACAGGGACGGGGACCAAACACTGAAGCTTTCTTT
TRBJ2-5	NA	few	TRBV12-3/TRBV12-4	CASSFLGEETQYF	TGTGCCAGCAGTTTTTTAGGGGAAGAGACCCAGTACTTC
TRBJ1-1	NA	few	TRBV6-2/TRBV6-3	CASSYLEGEEWNTEAFF	TGTGCCAGCAGTTACCTGGAGGGCGAGGAGTGGAACACTGAAGCTTTCTTT
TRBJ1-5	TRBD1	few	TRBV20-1	CSARTGGEEQPQHF	TGCAGTGCTAGGACAGGGGGAGAGGAGCAGCCCCAGCATTTT
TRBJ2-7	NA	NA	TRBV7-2	CASSPQGGGYKQYF	TGTGCCAGCAGCCCTCAGGGGGGGGGCTACAAGCAGTACTTC
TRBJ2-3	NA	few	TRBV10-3	CAISESRSPNTQYF	TGTGCCATCAGTGAGTCGCGCTCACCAAATACGCAGTATTTT
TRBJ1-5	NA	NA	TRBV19	CASSINSGLGGQPQHF	TGTGCCAGTAGTATCAACTCAGGATTAGGGGGTCAGCCCCAGCATTTT
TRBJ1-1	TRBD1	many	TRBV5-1	CASSLGPGQAGNTEAFF	TGCGCCAGCAGCTTGGGACCAGGACAGGCGGGGAACACTGAAGCTTTCTTT
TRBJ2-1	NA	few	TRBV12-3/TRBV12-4	CASSPIGRGNNEQFF	TGTGCCAGCAGCCCCATCGGCAGGGGAAACAATGAGCAGTTCTTC
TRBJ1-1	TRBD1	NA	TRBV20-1	CSALGQGAGTEAFF	TGCAGTGCCCTTGGACAGGGGGCAGGAACTGAAGCTTTCTTT
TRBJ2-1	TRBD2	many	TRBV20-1	CSASAESGSYGEQFF	TGCAGTGCTAGTGCGGAGAGCGGGAGTTACGGTGAGCAGTTCTTC
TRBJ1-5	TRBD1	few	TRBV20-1	CSAHGGDRGWNQPQHF	TGCAGTGCCCACGGGGGGGACAGGGGATGGAATCAGCCCCAGCATTTT